What follows are 19 T cell receptor beta chains derived from one specimen sequenced in a study of blood T cells in healthy people across ages. Sample-barcoded 5' priming and a J-beta primer mix drove a second PCR of about 7 to 12 cycles. Each CDR3 protein gets one entry after TCRdb re-called the 5' RACE reads with MiXCR. The repertoire has 1.5 million to 2 million distinct CDR3 sequences, about 35% of them found once; the top ten carry 10% to 12%. The sequencing sample was made of blood. These TCRs come from a woman aged 30 to 39 in good health.

This clonotype was recorded at least ten times. The V and J genes are TRBV15 and TRBJ1-2; 7 bases line up with TRBD1. Germline V gene lookup returns CDR1 LNHNV and CDR2 YYDKDF (reference sequence). With 4 bases clipped from V and 4 bases from J, the junction kept 9 bases outside the gene matches. The CDR3 runs 15 residues. The CDR3 region is CATSTNPGQAYGYTF. The DNA of the CDR3 is TGTGCCACCAGCACCAACCCTGGACAGGCCTATGGCTACACCTTC.

The rearrangement links TRBV5-1 to TRBJ2-3; possibly TRBD1 for D (7 bases). The CDR3 is 13 amino acids. Trimming removed 5 bases at V and 6 bases at J, with 13 bases between. The germline gives CDR1 SGHRS, CDR2 YFSETQ. CDR3 DNA sequence: TGCGCCAGCAGACCAGGGGGAGGCGATACGCAGTATTTT. This translates into CASRPGGGDTQYF.

V and J are TRBV4-3 and TRBJ2-7; 9 bases fit TRBD1. This CDR3 has 14 residues. CDR1 is LGHNA and CDR2 is YSLEER in the germline V gene. After removal of 4 bases from V and 7 bases from J, the junction contained 8 bases not matched to a gene. The CDR3 coding sequence is TGCGCCAGCAGCCCGTCACAGGGGGCGGAAGAGCAGTACTTC. Encoded protein: CASSPSQGAEEQYF.

This clonotype has at least ten counts. This chain connects TRBV29-1 to TRBJ2-1; a weak D match, TRBD1 (6 bases). Germline V lookup: CDR1 SQVTM, CDR2 ANQGSEA. CDR3 length equals 13 residues. Trimming stripped 4 bases from V and 7 bases from J, with 14 bases between. CDR3 in amino acids: CSVANRVGNEQFF. In nucleotides, the CDR3 is TGCAGCGTTGCCAACAGGGTAGGGAATGAGCAGTTCTTC.

This clonotype appeared many times. This chain uses TRBV20-1 with TRBJ2-7; perhaps TRBD2 as D (6 bases). The CDR3 runs 13 residues. CDR1 is DFQATT, CDR2 SNEGSKA, per germline (reference sequence). The CDR3 nucleotides read TGCAGGGGAGGCAAGGCTGCGACCTACGAGCAGTACTTC. Translating gives CRGGKAATYEQYF.

The chain joins TRBV21-1 to TRBJ2-5; the DNA was not used to check the table's D call, TRBD1. TRBV21-1 is assigned pseudogene status. The CDR3 contains 16 residues. The CDR3 region has the DNA TGTGCCAGCAGCAAACCTCCCAGGGGCTCCGAGGAGACCCAGTACTTC. Its protein is CASSKPPRGSEETQYF.

This clonotype was detected a few times. The chain couples TRBV7-9 to TRBJ2-1; 10 positions agree with TRBD2. Germline CDR1 SEHNR, CDR2 FQNEAQ (reference sequence). The CDR3 sequence is 19 residues long. The V segment lost 4 bases and the J segment 1 base; nucleotides outside the gene matches: 13. The CDR3 DNA sequence: TGTGCCAGCAGCTCTCGGAGCCTAGCGGGAGTGAGGTCCTACAATGAGCAGTTCTTC. This codes for CASSSRSLAGVRSYNEQFF.

The chain employs TRBV6-2 or TRBV6-3 and TRBJ1-1; D unclear. CDR1 and CDR2 (germline): MNHEY, SVGEGT. V was shortened by 6 bases and J by 4 bases, with 9 bases between the two germline ends. The CDR3 is 12 residues long. The CDR3 nucleotides are TGTGCCAGCAGCGGGCACAGCACTGAAGCTTTCTTT. Its translation: CASSGHSTEAFF.

This clonotype was seen more than once but under ten times. The V gene is TRBV5-1, the J gene TRBJ2-7, with no clear D. From germline, CDR1 is SGHRS and CDR2 YFSETQ. The V gene lost 5 bases and the J gene lost 0 bases, with 9 bases spanning the gap. The CDR3 length is 13 residues. Written as DNA, the CDR3 is TGCGCCAGCAGGGTTTCCAGCTCCTACGAGCAGTACTTC. Protein sequence: CASRVSSSYEQYF.

The chain links TRBV5-5 to TRBJ1-2, with TRBD1 matching 8 bases. With 2 bases clipped from V and 7 bases from J, the junction kept 10 bases outside the gene matches. Looked up from germline, CDR1 is SGHKS and CDR2 is YYEKEE (reference sequence). There are 15 residues in the CDR3. For the CDR3, the DNA is TGTGCCAGCAGCTTTGGAGCAGGGGGCATGGGTGGCTACACCTTC. Protein product: CASSFGAGGMGGYTF.

This clonotype showed up just a few times. The CDR3 region is CASSLGGLFEQYF. The CDR3 nucleotides read TGTGCCAGCAGCTTAGGAGGTTTGTTCGAGCAGTACTTC. This chain uses TRBV11-2 with TRBJ2-5, with D unclear. The J call could be wrong; TRBJ2-7 is a better fit for the DNA end. Germline V gene sequence: CDR1 SGHAT, CDR2 FQNNGV. The CDR3 has 13 amino acids.

This clonotype has just a few counts. V is TRBV4-1 and J is TRBJ2-6; possibly TRBD1 or TRBD2 for D (5 bases each). The CDR3 consists of 19 residues. The germline CDR1 and CDR2 sequences are MGHRA and YSYEKL. V was shortened by 4 bases and J by 2 bases, with 21 bases between the two germline ends. In nucleotides, the CDR3 is TGCGCCAGCAGCCCTCAGCCGGCACCCGGGGCTACTGGGGCCAACGTCCTGACTTTC. This translates into CASSPQPAPGATGANVLTF.

The chain links TRBV3-1 to TRBJ1-2; the D gene is possibly TRBD1 (5 bases). Per germline, CDR1 LGHDT and CDR2 YNNKEL (reference sequence). The CDR3 contains 14 residues. Trimming left V 0 bases short and J 4 bases short, with 9 bases between. CDR3 region: CASSQDRQIYGYTF. DNA for the CDR3: TGTGCCAGCAGCCAAGATCGACAGATCTATGGCTACACCTTC. Supplemented by reference TRBV3-1 and TRBJ1-2, the full variable domain reads DTAVSQTPKYLVTQMGNDKSIKCEQNLGHDTMYWYKQDSKKFLKIMFSYNNKELIINETVPNRFSPKSPDKAHLNLHINSLELGDSAVYFCASSQDRQIYGYTFGSGTRLTVV.

This clonotype appeared once. The chain couples TRBV7-9 to TRBJ1-6; TRBD1 might be the D (6 bases). Trimming removed 5 bases from V and 14 bases from J, with 16 bases in between. This CDR3 is 13 amino acids long. Germline assignment: CDR1 SEHNR and CDR2 FQNEAQ (reference sequence). The CDR3 here is CASSLDRLGALHF. The CDR3 DNA sequence: TGTGCCAGCAGCCTAGACAGGCTCGGGGCCCTCCACTTT.

This chain joins TRBV7-3 and TRBJ2-2, with 10 bases that match TRBD2. This CDR3 spans 15 amino acids. Germline V gene lookup returns CDR1 SGHTA and CDR2 FQGTGA. After removal of 5 bases from V and 6 bases from J, the junction contained 6 bases not matched to a gene. CDR3 bases: TGTGCCAGCAGCCCTAGCGGGAGTATCGCCGGGGAGCTGTTTTTT. Its translation is CASSPSGSIAGELFF.

V gene TRBV10-3 combines with J gene TRBJ1-1; 8 nucleotides agree with TRBD1. This CDR3 contains 14 residues. The V gene's germline CDR1 is ENHRY and CDR2 SYGVKD. Trimming took 7 bases from V and 7 from J; bases not matched to a gene: 11. CDR3 nucleotide sequence: TGTGCCATCATATCGGAGGACAGGGATTTTGAAGCTTTCTTT. Translating gives CAIISEDRDFEAFF.

The chain is built from TRBV4-1 and TRBJ2-7, with 7 bases identical to TRBD2. J lost 3 bases, V lost 4 bases, and 12 bases had no gene match. Germline V gene sequence: CDR1 MGHRA, CDR2 YSYEKL. The CDR3 extends over 16 amino acids. The CDR3: CASSPRGGALHYEQYF. Written as DNA, the CDR3 is TGCGCCAGCAGCCCCCGGGGAGGGGCCCTCCACTACGAGCAGTACTTC.

This chain uses TRBV5-5 with TRBJ1-6; a weak D match, TRBD1 (5 bases). The CDR3 spans 14 residues. V lost 3 bases, J lost 10 bases, and 14 bases lay in between. Germline CDR1 and CDR2: SGHKS and YYEKEE (reference sequence). The CDR3 is CASSWGDPTSPLHF. CDR3 nucleotide sequence: TGTGCCAGCAGCTGGGGGGACCCGACCTCACCCCTCCACTTT.

This clonotype has just a few counts. This sequence joins TRBV5-1 and TRBJ2-7; 7 bases map to TRBD1. The CDR3 is 15 residues long. Germline V CDR1 and CDR2: SGHRS, YFSETQ. The ends lost 0 bases at V and 4 bases at J; junction bases unmatched: 7. The CDR3 reads CASSLAPGTVYEQYF. The CDR3 region has the DNA TGCGCCAGCAGCTTGGCTCCGGGGACAGTTTACGAGCAGTACTTC.